A single TCR beta chain is shown here with its context. Its cognate antigen is unknown. This entry belongs to a study of blood T cells in healthy people across ages. Study results and caveats: Older age went with lower TCR beta diversity per million T cells, in a roughly linear way.

The CDR3 length is 14 residues. Between the trimmed V and J ends, which lost 7 bases and 0 bases, there was a span of 15 bases. Looked up from germline, CDR1 is SQVTM and CDR2 is ANQGSEA. For the second PCR, which ran for 7 to 11 cycles, a sample-barcoded 5' primer and a J-beta primer mix were used. All samples yielded 2.5 million or more CDR3-containing paired-end reads. TCRdb reanalysed the 5' RACE reads using MiXCR and keeps one entry per CDR3 protein. There are hundreds of thousands of distinct CDR3 sequences in the sample; around three fifths occur only once, and under 30% lies in the top ten. This clonotype was obtained from a man aged 35-49 years in good health. The source material was blood. This sequence joins TRBV29-1 and TRBJ1-1; tentatively, D is TRBD1 (5 bases). The CDR3 nucleotides are TGCAGCGCCCACTGGGGCAGCCTGAACACTGAAGCTTTCTTT. As protein: CSAHWGSLNTEAFF.